One sample yielded the 5 T cell receptor beta chains listed below, sequenced in a study of T cell responses to AZD1222 COVID-19 vaccine. The protocol was immunoSEQ multiplex PCR, while the TCRdb copy is restricted to in-frame clones and leaves out a portion. This table has around 100,000 clones, roughly 88% appearing once. This material consisted of peripheral blood, taken 28 days after the second AZD1222 dose. These receptors were taken from an adult who received the AZD1222 COVID-19 vaccine.

This clone appeared a single time. J is TRBJ2-1 and V is TRBV27; 10 positions match TRBD2. This CDR3 is built from 16 residues. From germline, CDR1 is MNHEY and CDR2 SMNVEV (reference sequence). V lost 2 bases to trimming and J lost 3 bases; unmatched junction nucleotides: 4. The CDR3 protein is CASSLIAGGLYNEQFF. The CDR3 nucleotides read TGTGCCAGCAGTTTAATAGCGGGGGGACTCTACAATGAGCAGTTCTTC.

The chain couples TRBV18 to TRBJ1-3, with a weak D call TRBD1 (5 bases). Germline V gene lookup returns CDR1 KGHSH and CDR2 LQKENI. Trimming pared 2 bases from V and 6 bases from J, leaving 14 bases between. This CDR3 region has 15 residues. Here the CDR3 reads CASSPAAVGTNTIYF. DNA for the CDR3: TGTGCCAGCTCACCAGCGGCAGTCGGGACAAACACCATATATTTT.

The chain links TRBV19 to TRBJ2-2; 8 nucleotides align to TRBD1. The CDR3 is 14 amino acids. Germline assignment: CDR1 LNHDA and CDR2 SQIVND (reference sequence). V shed 5 bases, J shed 2 bases, and the junction held 1 base outside the gene matches. The CDR3 DNA follows: TGTGCCAGTAGTCCAGGGGGCAACACCGGGGAGCTGTTTTTT. Translating it yields CASSPGGNTGELFF.

The chain employs TRBV6-5 and TRBJ1-3, with a tentative D call TRBD1 (6 bases). Germline V gives CDR1 MNHEY, CDR2 SVGAGI. Trimming cost V 6 bases and J 2 bases, with 11 bases left between them. The CDR3 contains 14 residues. The CDR3 coding sequence is TGTGCCAGCAGCCGCGACAGGACTGGAAACACCATATATTTT. It is translated as CASSRDRTGNTIYF.

The chain has TRBV19 and TRBJ2-3; 7 bases match TRBD2. The trim removed 3 bases at V and 2 bases at J, leaving 5 bases unmatched. CDR1 is LNHDA and CDR2 is SQIVND in the germline V gene (reference sequence). This CDR3 region has 15 residues. CDR3: CASSIGGGYTDTQYF. CDR3 coding DNA: TGTGCCAGTAGTATCGGCGGGGGATACACAGATACGCAGTATTTT.